These 19 T cell receptor beta chains share one sample of origin, sequenced in a study of T cell changes during pregnancy in multiple sclerosis. Repertoires were generated with immunoSEQ multiplex PCR, while TCRdb's copy carries only in-frame clones and drops some. The sample shows under 95,000 clones, around 95% of them seen only once. This specimen was peripheral blood, taken in the second trimester of pregnancy. The receptors come from a female donor in good health, enrolled as a control in a pregnancy study.

This clone was seen once. This sequence joins TRBV6-1 and TRBJ1-2; TRBD1 agrees at 10 bases. Germline loops: CDR1 MNHNS, CDR2 SASEGT. The ends lost 4 bases at V and 7 bases at J; junction bases unmatched: 12. This CDR3 contains 16 residues. The CDR3 loop reads CASSAHHRDRGLGYTF. In nucleotides, the CDR3 is TGTGCCAGCAGTGCCCACCACAGGGACAGGGGACTTGGCTACACCTTC.

This sequence joins TRBV6-1 and TRBJ1-2; D perhaps matches TRBD1 (6 bases). CDR3 length: 15 amino acids. Trimming stripped 6 bases from V and 4 bases from J, with 18 bases between. Germline values: CDR1 MNHNS, CDR2 SASEGT. CDR3 DNA sequence: TGTGCCAGCAGCCCCCGGGACAAAGAAGGCTATGGCTACACCTTC. Translation: CASSPRDKEGYGYTF.

This clone was observed once. The genes are TRBV7-6 and TRBJ2-5; TRBD2 matches 9 bases. CDR3 size: 16 residues. The trim removed 6 bases at V and 5 bases at J, leaving 13 bases unmatched. Germline loops: CDR1 SGHVS, CDR2 FNYEAQ. The CDR3 region has the DNA TGTGCCAGCAGTCCCGGAGGAGCGGGGGGATGGGAGACCCAGTACTTC. This encodes CASSPGGAGGWETQYF.

The genes are TRBV7-2 and TRBJ1-2; D possibly corresponds to TRBD1 (6 bases). V lost 3 bases to trimming and J lost 8 bases, with 28 bases between them. The CDR3 contains 18 residues. The germline CDR1 and CDR2 sequences are SGHTA and FQGNSA. The CDR3 DNA sequence: TGTGCCAGCAGCTTGGCCACCCCTTTCGGACAGTATAGAACCGGCTACACCTTC. As protein: CASSLATPFGQYRTGYTF.

A single count supports this clone. J is TRBJ2-7 and V is TRBV7-9; D is perhaps TRBD1 (6 bases). Germline-derived CDR1 and CDR2 are SEHNR and FQNEAQ (reference sequence). This CDR3 comprises 13 residues. V lost 5 bases, J lost 5 bases, and 13 bases lay in between. CDR3 in amino acids: CASSAVNRDEQYF. In nucleotides, the CDR3 is TGTGCCAGCAGCGCAGTCAACAGGGACGAGCAGTACTTC.

This chain joins TRBV5-4 and TRBJ2-7, with 9 bases identical to TRBD1. The CDR3 is made up of 12 amino acids. V lost 4 bases and J lost 7; bases outside the gene matches: 3. From germline, CDR1 is SGHNT and CDR2 YYREEE (reference sequence). CDR3 protein: CASSPQGAEQYF. The CDR3 nucleotides are TGTGCCAGCAGCCCACAGGGGGCGGAGCAGTACTTC.

This chain joins TRBV5-1 and TRBJ1-2, with D possibly TRBD1 on 5 matching bases. Per germline, CDR1 SGHRS and CDR2 YFSETQ. CDR3 length: 13 residues. V was pared by 4 bases and J by 6 bases, with 13 bases between. CDR3 nucleotide sequence: TGCGCCAGCAGCACTGGGGCGCCTGATGGCTACACCTTC. Protein: CASSTGAPDGYTF.

This rearrangement joins TRBV9 to TRBJ2-5, with 9 bases identical to TRBD2. V lost 4 bases, J lost 4 bases, and 5 bases stayed unmatched. Germline V CDR1 and CDR2: SGDLS, YYNGEE. This CDR3 is built from 14 residues. In nucleotides, the CDR3 is TGTGCCAGCAGCACCGGACTAGCGTCAGAGACCCAGTACTTC. Translated: CASSTGLASETQYF.

This chain joins TRBV21-1 and TRBJ1-2. TRBV21-1 is listed as a pseudogene. The CDR3 totals 11 residues. The CDR3 sequence is CASSKSGGYTF. The CDR3 DNA is TGTGCCAGCAGCAAATCCGGTGGCTACACCTTC.

This clone appeared a few times. The chain combines TRBV5-4 with TRBJ1-5, with 8 positions matching TRBD1. In germline, CDR1 is SGHNT, CDR2 YYREEE (reference sequence). J lost 7 bases, V lost 3 bases, and 3 bases had no gene match. The length of the CDR3 is 13 residues. CDR3 nucleotides: TGTGCCAGCAGCTCCGGGACAGGACAGCCCCAGCATTTT. Translation: CASSSGTGQPQHF.

The rearrangement uses TRBV7-9 and TRBJ2-1, with a weak D call TRBD2 (6 bases). The germline CDR1 and CDR2 sequences are SEHNR and FQNEAQ (reference sequence). The V end was cut by 2 bases, the J end by 5 bases, with 7 bases between. The CDR3 covers 13 residues. CDR3 protein: CASSLRRDNEQFF. As DNA, the CDR3 is TGTGCCAGCAGCTTAAGGAGGGACAATGAGCAGTTCTTC. The variable domain in full, completed from reference TRBV7-9 and TRBJ2-1, reads DTGVSQNPRHKITKRGQNVTFRCDPISEHNRLYWYRQTLGQGPEFLTYFQNEAQLEKSRLLSDRFSAERPKGSFSTLEIQRTEQGDSAMYLCASSLRRDNEQFFGPGTRLTVL.

The chain links TRBV2 to TRBJ1-5; D is uncertain. Looked up from germline, CDR1 is SNHLY and CDR2 is FYNNEI. The ends were cut back, 6 bases at V and 6 bases at J, with 9 bases in the middle. The CDR3 sequence is 12 residues long. The CDR3 region has the DNA TGTGCCAGCAGATTAGGAGGTCAGCCCCAGCATTTT. Its translation: CASRLGGQPQHF.

V gene TRBV7-9 combines with J gene TRBJ1-5; 9 nucleotides match TRBD1. With V trimmed by 2 bases and J by 3 bases, 5 bases remained unmatched. CDR1 is SEHNR and CDR2 is FQNEAQ in the germline V gene (reference sequence). The CDR3 is 16 amino acids. The CDR3 nucleotides are TGTGCCAGCAGCTTACAGGACAGGGGAAACAATCAGCCCCAGCATTTT. Amino acids: CASSLQDRGNNQPQHF.

The rearrangement links TRBV7-3 to TRBJ2-5; 11 positions match TRBD2. This CDR3 spans 16 amino acids. With 2 bases clipped from V and 3 bases from J, the junction kept 5 bases outside the gene matches. The germline V gene encodes CDR1 SGHTA and CDR2 FQGTGA. CDR3 amino acids: CASSLGLAGGKETQYF. DNA for the CDR3: TGTGCCAGCAGCTTAGGCCTAGCGGGGGGTAAAGAGACCCAGTACTTC.

J is TRBJ1-5 and V is TRBV19, with unresolved D. V was cut by 4 bases and J by 4 bases, with 14 bases left in between. This CDR3 region has 15 residues. The germline CDR1 and CDR2 sequences are LNHDA and SQIVND (reference sequence). The CDR3 DNA follows: TGTGCCAGTAGTAGTCCACAGTCTCAGAATCAGCCCCAGCATTTT. It translates to CASSSPQSQNQPQHF.

This clone was seen only once. The chain has TRBV11-1 and TRBJ2-7; D is perhaps TRBD1 (6 bases). The CDR3 is made up of 17 amino acids. Germline V gene sequence: CDR1 SGHAT, CDR2 FQDESV (reference sequence). V was trimmed by 1 base and J by 3 bases, leaving 19 bases between them. CDR3 DNA sequence: TGTGCCAGCAGCTTAGTACCCTCCGGGACAAGGGACTACGAGCAGTACTTC. It translates to CASSLVPSGTRDYEQYF.

This sequence joins TRBV30 and TRBJ2-6; D is undetermined. V lost 0 bases and J lost 4, with 7 bases in between. Germline CDR1 and CDR2: GTSNPN and SVGIG (reference sequence). The CDR3 has 14 residues. For the CDR3, the DNA is TGTGCCTGGAGTGTAGCCCTGGGGGCCAACGTCCTGACTTTC. This sequence encodes CAWSVALGANVLTF.

The chain recombines TRBV7-6 with TRBJ1-5; perhaps TRBD1 as D (5 bases). Between the trimmed V and J ends, which lost 2 bases and 3 bases, there was a span of 11 bases. The CDR3 has 15 amino acids. The germline gives CDR1 SGHVS, CDR2 FNYEAQ. CDR3 loop: CASSLSTDLNQPQHF. CDR3 nucleotide sequence: TGTGCCAGCAGCTTATCGACAGACCTCAATCAGCCCCAGCATTTT.

V gene TRBV5-1 combines with J gene TRBJ2-1, with D possibly TRBD1 on 6 matching bases. V lost 0 bases to trimming and J lost 9 bases, with 19 bases between them. Germline V gives CDR1 SGHRS, CDR2 YFSETQ. CDR3 length: 16 amino acids. The CDR3 spells CASSLATRIGGLEQFF. The CDR3 DNA sequence: TGCGCCAGCAGCTTGGCAACAAGGATTGGGGGCCTTGAGCAGTTCTTC.